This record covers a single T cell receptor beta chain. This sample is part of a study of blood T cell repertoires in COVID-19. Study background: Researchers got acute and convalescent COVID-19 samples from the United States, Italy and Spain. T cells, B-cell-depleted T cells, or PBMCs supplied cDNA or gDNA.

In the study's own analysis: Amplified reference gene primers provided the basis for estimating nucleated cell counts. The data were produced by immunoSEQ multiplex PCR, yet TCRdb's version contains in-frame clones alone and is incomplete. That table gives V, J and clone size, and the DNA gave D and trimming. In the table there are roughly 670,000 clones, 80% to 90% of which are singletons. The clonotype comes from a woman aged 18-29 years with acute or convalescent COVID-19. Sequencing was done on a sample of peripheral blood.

The CDR3 loop is CASSSPGSTDTQYF. The DNA for the CDR3 is TGCGCCAGCAGCTCACCGGGTAGCACAGATACGCAGTATTTT. The chain has TRBV5-1 and TRBJ2-3; D not resolved. Trimming removed 3 bases at V and 0 bases at J, with 8 bases between. There are 14 residues in the CDR3. Per germline, CDR1 SGHRS and CDR2 YFSETQ. Complete variable domain (other parts from reference TRBV5-1 and TRBJ2-3): KAGVTQTPRYLIKTRGQQVTLSCSPISGHRSVSWYQQTPGQGLQFLFEYFSETQRNKGNFPGRFSGRQFSNSRSEMNVSTLELGDSALYLCASSSPGSTDTQYFGPGTRLTVL.